Shown below are 18 T cell receptor beta chains from a single sample sequenced in a study of T cells in Graves' hyperthyroidism and ophthalmopathy (dated by TCRdb to between 2017 and 2020). Library creation used multiplex PCR. TCRdb names Illumina HiSeq 2000 as the instrument used. The TCR beta CDR3 regions were amplified from RNA transcripts. For the first round of RT-PCR on the TCR CDR3, the HTBI primer set was used together with the Qiagen OneStep RT-PCR kit. Clones were called with MiXCR by TCRdb after fastp trimmed the public reads at Q25, and only in-frame beta chains were retained. CDR3 protein sequences are deduplicated, and each keeps its most common genes and DNA. In all, the sample holds hundreds of thousands of distinct CDR3 sequences, and around 20% of those were seen once. Over 30% of the sample is in the top ten clones. Sequenced: blood. The receptor set was obtained from a man younger than 40 with Graves' ophthalmopathy.

This clonotype was recorded a few times. The gene calls are TRBV20-1 and TRBJ2-5, with TRBD2 matching 8 bases. Trimming cost V 6 bases and J 2 bases; bases outside gene matches: 2. CDR1 and CDR2 from the germline V gene are DFQATT and SNEGSKA (reference sequence). This CDR3 spans 12 amino acids. CDR3 sequence (DNA): TGCAGTGCAACTAGCGGACAAGAGACCCAGTACTTC. It yields the protein CSATSGQETQYF.

The rearrangement links TRBV27 to TRBJ2-2, with a possible D match to TRBD1 (6 bases). This CDR3 has 15 amino acids. V shed 1 base and J shed 7 bases, with 13 bases lying between them. Germline V gene sequence: CDR1 MNHEY, CDR2 SMNVEV (reference sequence). This chain's CDR3 is CASSLYGRGGGELFF. CDR3 DNA sequence: TGTGCCAGCAGTTTATACGGCAGGGGTGGCGGGGAGCTGTTTTTT.

This clonotype was detected a few times. V is TRBV20-1 and J is TRBJ2-7; no definite D call. V was clipped by 0 bases and J by 7 bases, with 16 bases between them. The CDR3 length is 14 residues. The germline V gene encodes CDR1 DFQATT and CDR2 SNEGSKA (reference sequence). The CDR3 DNA reads TGCAGTGCTAGAGAGGAGACGTCACGCATGGAGCAGTACTTC. Its translation is CSAREETSRMEQYF.

This clonotype was recorded at least ten times. V gene TRBV7-6 combines with J gene TRBJ2-1; 8 nucleotides match TRBD2. The junction had 8 bases not matched to a gene; V was cut back by 4 bases and J by 3 bases. This CDR3 comprises 16 residues. Per the germline V gene, CDR1 is SGHVS and CDR2 is FNYEAQ. The CDR3 DNA follows: TGTGCCAGCAGCTCTATTGCAACTAGCGGCTACAATGAGCAGTTCTTC. It translates to CASSSIATSGYNEQFF.

This clonotype came up many times. The chain joins TRBV5-1 to TRBJ2-2, with D perhaps matching TRBD1 (6 bases). Germline lookup yields CDR1 SGHRS and CDR2 YFSETQ. Between the trimmed V and J ends, which lost 0 bases and 3 bases, there was a span of 9 bases. The length of the CDR3 is 15 residues. CDR3 sequence (DNA): TGCGCCAGCAGCTTGGACAGGGTGGACACCGGGGAGCTGTTTTTT. It yields the protein CASSLDRVDTGELFF.

The CDR3 DNA reads as TGTGCCAGCAGCTGGGAACGGGGGGAGTACCAAGAGACCCAGTACTTC. Translated, it gives CASSWERGEYQETQYF. This sequence joins TRBV7-2 and TRBJ2-5, with 7 bases fitting TRBD2. CDR3 size: 16 residues. Per the germline V gene, CDR1 is SGHTA and CDR2 is FQGNSA. Trimming at V came to 4 bases and at J to 0 bases, leaving 8 bases not matched to a gene. Full variable domain (rest looked up from reference TRBV7-2 and TRBJ2-5): GAGVSQSPSNKVTEKGKDVELRCDPISGHTALYWYRQSLGQGLEFLIYFQGNSAPDKSGLPSDRFSAERTGGSVSTLTIQRTQQEDSAVYLCASSWERGEYQETQYFGPGTRLLVL.

This CDR3 reads CASWTSGSYEQYF. CDR3 coding DNA: TGTGCCAGCTGGACTAGCGGGAGCTACGAGCAGTACTTC. The chain is built from TRBV27 and TRBJ2-7; 13 positions match TRBD2. The CDR3 runs 13 residues. V trimming: 8 bases; J trimming: 3 bases; junction bases outside the gene matches: 1. The germline gives CDR1 MNHEY, CDR2 SMNVEV (reference sequence).

The genes are TRBV30 and TRBJ2-1, with unresolved D. The CDR3 is 11 residues long. V lost 0 bases, J lost 9 bases, and 6 bases lay in between. Germline assignment: CDR1 GTSNPN and CDR2 SVGIG (reference sequence). The CDR3 sequence: CAWSVALEQFF. CDR3 DNA: TGTGCCTGGAGTGTTGCACTTGAGCAGTTCTTC.

At least ten counts were recorded for this clonotype. This chain uses TRBV28 with TRBJ1-6, with 7 bases that match TRBD1. The V gene end was trimmed by 6 bases and the J gene end by 5 bases; junction bases not matched to a gene: 10. The germline V gene encodes CDR1 MDHEN and CDR2 SYDVKM. There are 16 residues in the CDR3. CDR3 region: CASRPMTGRNNSPLHF. The CDR3 DNA reads TGTGCCAGCAGACCAATGACAGGGAGAAATAATTCACCCCTCCACTTT.

This clonotype was counted ten times or more. The V call is TRBV7-9, the J call TRBJ2-7, with D unresolved. CDR3 length: 14 residues. Trimming left V 4 bases short and J 2 bases short, with 12 bases between. The V gene's germline CDR1 is SEHNR and CDR2 FQNEAQ (reference sequence). The chain's CDR3 is CASSSGSGTYEQYF. CDR3 DNA sequence: TGTGCCAGCAGCTCAGGATCCGGAACCTACGAGCAGTACTTC.

This clonotype was counted once. Here the CDR3 omits its conserved ending phenylalanine or tryptophan, so a read error is the likely source. Written as DNA, the CDR3 is TGTGCCAGCAGTGAAGCGCTTCGGGGAGGGGGTGGCTACACCCTC. Protein sequence: CASSEALRGGGGYTL. V is TRBV2 and J is TRBJ1-2; tentative D call: TRBD1 (6 bases). The V gene's germline CDR1 is SNHLY and CDR2 FYNNEI. The germline V and J ends were trimmed by 0 bases and 7 bases, with 15 bases remaining between them. CDR3 length: 15 amino acids.

Many counts were recorded for this clonotype. The rearrangement links TRBV2 to TRBJ2-2; D is perhaps TRBD2 (6 bases). V was clipped by 6 bases and J by 1 base, with 12 bases between them. The CDR3 consists of 15 residues. Per germline, CDR1 SNHLY and CDR2 FYNNEI. In DNA form, the CDR3 reads TGTGCCAGCAGCCAGAACGGGGGGAACACCGGGGAGCTGTTTTTT. As protein: CASSQNGGNTGELFF.

DNA for the CDR3: TGTGCCACTAAAGTGTTATCGAACACCGGGGAGCTGTTTTTT. This encodes CATKVLSNTGELFF. This rearrangement joins TRBV24-1 to TRBJ2-2; D gene unclear. In germline, CDR1 is KGHDR, CDR2 SFDVKD. V was trimmed by 10 bases and J by 0 bases, leaving 11 bases between them. The CDR3 totals 14 residues.

This clonotype has only a few counts. The chain links TRBV19 to TRBJ2-2, with D perhaps TRBD2 (5 bases). V was cut by 6 bases and J by 6 bases, with 17 bases left in between. The length of the CDR3 is 15 residues. CDR1 and CDR2 from the germline V gene are LNHDA and SQIVND (reference sequence). CDR3 in DNA: TGTGCCAGTAGCCTACTAGGGCTAGTGGCCGGGGAGCTGTTTTTT. It yields the protein CASSLLGLVAGELFF.

There are a few counts of this clonotype. V usage is TRBV30 and J usage is TRBJ1-3; D remains ambiguous. CDR3 length: 13 residues. Per the germline V gene, CDR1 is GTSNPN and CDR2 is SVGIG (reference sequence). V shed 2 bases and J shed 3 bases, with 8 bases lying between them. The CDR3, as DNA: TGTGCCTGGAGTTCGGGCGGTGGAAACACCATATATTTT. It codes for CAWSSGGGNTIYF.

The CDR3 DNA reads TGTGCCAGCAGTGTGGAGACGGGTGGGTTCTTC. Its protein product is CASSVETGGFF. V is TRBV2 and J is TRBJ2-1; D unresolved. With 4 bases removed from V and 15 bases from J, the gap between germline ends came to 13 bases. The CDR3 totals 11 residues. From germline, CDR1 is SNHLY and CDR2 FYNNEI.

This clonotype was picked up a small number of times. This sequence joins TRBV30 and TRBJ2-1; D call uncertain. The CDR3 totals 13 residues. The germline V gene encodes CDR1 GTSNPN and CDR2 SVGIG (reference sequence). V was cut by 0 bases and J by 4 bases, with 7 bases left in between. The CDR3 sequence: CAWSVESYNEQFF. The DNA of the CDR3 is TGTGCCTGGAGTGTGGAGTCTTACAATGAGCAGTTCTTC. Supplemented by reference TRBV30 and TRBJ2-1, the full variable domain reads SQTIHQWPATLVQPVGSPLSLECTVEGTSNPNLYWYRQAAGRGLQLLFYSVGIGQISSEVPQNLSASRPQDRQFILSSKKLLLSDSGFYLCAWSVESYNEQFFGPGTRLTVL.

The table lists this clonotype with a few counts. The gene calls are TRBV7-9 and TRBJ2-5; tentative D call: TRBD1 (5 bases). This CDR3 spans 14 amino acids. Deletions cut 1 base from V and 4 bases from J, with 10 bases between. Germline values: CDR1 SEHNR, CDR2 FQNEAQ (reference sequence). As DNA, the CDR3 is TGTGCCAGCAGCTTAGGGGGCGGAAGAGAGACCCAGTACTTC. Protein product: CASSLGGGRETQYF.